The sequence of this TCR beta chain was determined in a study of blood T cell repertoires in COVID-19. About the research overall: The samples span acute and convalescent COVID-19 from the United States, Italy and Spain. Sources were T cells, B-cell-depleted T cells, or PBMCs; the material itself was cDNA or gDNA.

Per the original methods: How many nucleated cells were present was estimated from reference gene primer amplification. Sequencing was performed with immunoSEQ multiplex PCR; in TCRdb, only in-frame clones are kept and a portion is missing. The DNA was the basis for D and trimming; V, J and clone size are from that table. The sample consists of some 190,000 clones, about 86% of them appearing once. The TCR sequence derives from a man between 18 and 35 years old with active or convalescent COVID-19. Sequencing input: peripheral blood.

CDR3 in amino acids: CSVRLAGGAYNEQFF. In DNA, the CDR3 is TGCAGCGTGAGACTAGCGGGAGGGGCCTACAATGAGCAGTTCTTC. J is TRBJ2-1 and V is TRBV29-1; TRBD2 matches 14 bases. V lost 6 bases, J lost 2 bases, and 3 bases stayed unmatched. The CDR3 totals 15 residues. CDR1 is SQVTM, CDR2 ANQGSEA, per germline.